These 8 T cell receptor beta chains came from one sample sequenced in a study of long-term antiretroviral therapy in people with HIV. immunoSEQ v3.0 was run at survey level. Repertoires were generated with immunoSEQ multiplex PCR, while TCRdb's copy carries only in-frame clones and drops some. The sample yields fewer than 20,000 clones, over 60% seen once. The sample here was unsorted PBMCs, taken nearly 2.6 years before starting antiretroviral therapy. The receptors originated from a woman aged 50 to 65 with HIV.

The chain recombines TRBV5-8 with TRBJ2-1; no clear D. CDR3 size: 15 residues. V lost 4 bases and J 5 bases, leaving 16 bases between the germline ends. From germline, CDR1 is SGHTS and CDR2 YDEGEE. The CDR3 region has the DNA TGTGCCAGCAGCAGTCTGACAACAGTACACAATGAGCAGTTCTTC. Translating it yields CASSSLTTVHNEQFF.

This clone was seen a few times. The V call is TRBV11-2, the J call TRBJ2-5, with a weak D call TRBD2 (5 bases). Germline CDR1 and CDR2: SGHAT and FQNNGV. Between the trimmed V and J ends, which lost 4 bases and 5 bases, there was a span of 11 bases. The CDR3 consists of 13 residues. CDR3: CASSSLALETQYF. The CDR3 DNA is TGTGCCAGCAGCTCGCTAGCATTGGAGACCCAGTACTTC.

This clone appeared a few times. The rearrangement links TRBV19 to TRBJ1-1, with a possible D match to TRBD1 (5 bases). The germline V and J ends were trimmed by 7 bases and 4 bases, with 10 bases remaining between them. The germline V gene has CDR1 LNHDA and CDR2 SQIVND (reference sequence). The CDR3 contains 12 residues. The CDR3 DNA is TGTGCCAGTAAAAGGGGTTCCACTGAAGCTTTCTTT. It encodes CASKRGSTEAFF.

This clone was detected a few times. This sequence joins TRBV7-9 and TRBJ1-5; D not certain. Trimming took off 2 bases at V and 1 base at J, with 6 bases between the two ends. CDR1 is SEHNR and CDR2 is FQNEAQ in the germline V gene (reference sequence). The CDR3 length is 14 residues. The CDR3 sequence: CASSLSVSNQPQHF. The CDR3 nucleotides read TGTGCCAGCAGCTTAAGTGTAAGCAATCAGCCCCAGCATTTT. The full variable domain, rest sourced from reference TRBV7-9 and TRBJ1-5, is DTGVSQNPRHKITKRGQNVTFRCDPISEHNRLYWYRQTLGQGPEFLTYFQNEAQLEKSRLLSDRFSAERPKGSFSTLEIQRTEQGDSAMYLCASSLSVSNQPQHFGDGTRLSIL.

The V gene is TRBV5-1, the J gene TRBJ2-5, with TRBD2 identical over 7 bases. V lost 0 bases and J lost 4; bases outside the gene matches: 12. The CDR3 extends over 17 amino acids. Germline V gene lookup returns CDR1 SGHRS and CDR2 YFSETQ. The CDR3 DNA is TGCGCCAGCAGCTTGGGGAACTTGCTAGGGGAGGGAGAGACCCAGTACTTC. Amino acid sequence: CASSLGNLLGEGETQYF. The whole variable domain, filled in from reference TRBV5-1 and TRBJ2-5, reads KAGVTQTPRYLIKTRGQQVTLSCSPISGHRSVSWYQQTPGQGLQFLFEYFSETQRNKGNFPGRFSGRQFSNSRSEMNVSTLELGDSALYLCASSLGNLLGEGETQYFGPGTRLLVL.

The chain employs TRBV5-4 and TRBJ2-5; maybe TRBD2 (5 bases). The CDR3 has 14 amino acids. V was shortened by 0 bases and J by 5 bases, with 11 bases between the two germline ends. Germline V gene sequence: CDR1 SGHNT, CDR2 YYREEE (reference sequence). CDR3 DNA: TGTGCCAGCAGCTTGGGGAGGCTGGGGGAGACCCAGTACTTC. This codes for CASSLGRLGETQYF. Variable domain in full (rest from reference TRBV5-4 and TRBJ2-5): ETGVTQSPTHLIKTRGQQVTLRCSSQSGHNTVSWYQQALGQGPQFIFQYYREEENGRGNFPPRFSGLQFPNYSSELNVNALELDDSALYLCASSLGRLGETQYFGPGTRLLVL.

This clone was seen just once. The chain carries TRBV6-5 and TRBJ2-1, with TRBD2 identical over 8 bases. The CDR3 totals 15 residues. Germline V CDR1 and CDR2: MNHEY, SVGAGI. Trimming removed 0 bases from V and 8 bases from J; junction bases left unmatched: 6. CDR3 protein: CASSYSSGGSHEQFF. CDR3 in DNA: TGTGCCAGCAGTTACTCTTCGGGGGGGTCGCATGAGCAGTTCTTC.

V is TRBV7-9 and J is TRBJ2-3; 14 bases line up with TRBD2. The trim removed 5 bases at V and 2 bases at J, leaving 6 bases unmatched. The CDR3 consists of 17 residues. The V gene's germline CDR1 is SEHNR and CDR2 FQNEAQ (reference sequence). The CDR3, as DNA: TGTGCCAGCAGCGATAGACTAGCGGGGGGGCTCACAGATACGCAGTATTTT. This translates into CASSDRLAGGLTDTQYF.